This TCR beta chain was captured by sequencing in a study of CD8+CD57+ T cells in acquired aplastic anemia. About the research overall: The sorted CD4+ and CD8+ cells yielded an average approximately 3 ug of DNA.

Investigators profiled TCR beta VDJ and CDR3 from genomic DNA template. TCRdb processed the reads anew with MiXCR; each CDR3 protein has one entry. Of fewer than 250,000 distinct CDR3 sequences in the sample, 47% were seen once. Germline CDR1 is SGHTA and CDR2 is FQGNSA. The CDR3 is 12 amino acids. Trimming removed 7 bases at V and 3 bases at J, with 9 bases between. With regard to this clonotype: Antigen specificity is unknown.

General study results and limits: The study found no significant CD8+ Simpson's diversity difference between patients and controls. Some 31 sequences, all CD8+ CDR3, were shared between patients and controls.

Sequencing was done on patients that had shown CD8+CD57+ cell expansion by flow cytometry. The V call is TRBV7-2, the J call TRBJ1-1; D possibly corresponds to TRBD1 (5 bases). The receptor was derived from a human donor with aplastic anemia. The sequencing sample was made of sorted CD4+, CD8+, or CD8+CD57+ T cells (not recorded which) from PBMCs. The CDR3 DNA is TGTGCCAGCACCCTCAGGGACACTGAAGCTTTCTTT. It is translated as CASTLRDTEAFF.